Each of the 8 T cell receptor beta chains below was sequenced from the same sample in a study of T cells in women clearing cervical HPV infection. Generated by immunoSEQ multiplex PCR, the TCRdb table keeps only in-frame clones and is missing some. The sample's table shows around 31,000 clones. Specimen: blood buffy coat. Receptors originate from a woman aged 18 to 69 with a cervical HPV16 infection that either progressed to CIN3+ or cleared (not recorded which).

About this clone itself: The read terminates 3 residues before the CDR3 end, so the remaining end is supplied by the germline J gene. This rearrangement joins TRBV20-1 to TRBJ2-4, with D perhaps TRBD1 (6 bases). CDR1 is DFQATT and CDR2 is SNEGSKA in the germline V gene (reference sequence). This CDR3 is 17 amino acids long. The part of the CDR3 DNA that was read is TGCAGTGCTAGAGGTGTGGGGGCCCCGACCAACCAAGAGACT. Translating it yields CSARGVGAPTNQET. The full CDR3 reads CSARGVGAPTNQETQYF.

In the case of this clone: The CDR3 end lies 3 residues beyond the end of the read and is filled in from the germline J gene. The chain uses TRBV5-1 and TRBJ2-4, with TRBD2 matching 7 bases. This CDR3 region has 14 residues. Germline CDR1 and CDR2: SGHRS and YFSETQ. The sequenced CDR3 bases are TGCGCCAGCAGGCCTAGCGGAGGGCAAGAGACT. This translates into CASRPSGGQET. The CDR3 in its entirety is CASRPSGGQETQYF.

To note about this clone: The sequenced fragment ends 3 residues before the CDR3 boundary, so the rest is inferred from the germline J gene. The chain couples TRBV2 to TRBJ1-4; the D gene is possibly TRBD1 (6 bases). The CDR3 consists of 15 residues. Germline CDR1 SNHLY, CDR2 FYNNEI. This chain's CDR3 is CASSPLPGGLSPLFF. The covered CDR3 bases are TGTGCCAGCAGTCCACTCCCGGGGGGGCTCTCACCA. The full variable domain, in which reference TRBV2 and TRBJ1-4 provide the parts outside the CDR3, is EPEVTQTPSHQVTQMGQEVILRCVPISNHLYFYWYRQILGQKVEFLVSFYNNEISEKSEIFDDQFSVERPDGSNFTLKIRSTKLEDSAMYFCASSPLPGGLSPLFFGSGTQLSVL.

A word on this clone: The sequence runs out 3 residues before the end of the CDR3; the remainder is reconstructed from the germline J gene. V and J are TRBV28 and TRBJ2-4; D is unclear. The CDR3 sequence is 11 residues long. Germline V gene sequence: CDR1 MDHEN, CDR2 SYDVKM. V was trimmed by 6 bases and J by 8 bases, leaving 8 bases between them. The CDR3 here is CASSYRDIQYF. CDR3 DNA (partial): TGTGCCAGCAGCTATAGAGACATT.

On this clone itself: Read data end 3 residues before the CDR3 end; the end is taken from the germline J gene. V and J are TRBV30 and TRBJ2-7; the D gene is possibly TRBD2 (6 bases). Trimming took 5 bases from V and 6 from J, leaving 14 bases between them. Looked up from germline, CDR1 is GTSNPN and CDR2 is SVGIG (reference sequence). This CDR3 spans 12 amino acids. Incomplete CDR3 DNA: TGTGCCTGGGGGGGGAGTGGGAGCGAG. As protein: CAWGGSGSE. The full CDR3 reads CAWGGSGSEQYF.

Regarding this clone: From the germline J gene comes the end of the CDR3, since the read stops 3 residues before it. This rearrangement joins TRBV20-1 to TRBJ1-1, with TRBD1 matching 9 bases. The CDR3 sequence is 14 residues long. Unmatched junction bases numbered 6, after V lost 3 bases and J lost 4 bases. Germline values: CDR1 DFQATT, CDR2 SNEGSKA (reference sequence). Partial CDR3 DNA: TGCAGTGCTAGTTACAGGGGGCCGGGCACTGAA. This encodes CSASYRGPGTE. The whole CDR3 reads CSASYRGPGTEAFF.

In regard to this clone: The CDR3 extends 3 residues past the end of the read, so its final part is completed from the germline J gene. The rearrangement joins TRBV30 to TRBJ2-3; D might be TRBD1 (6 bases). This CDR3 has 14 amino acids. Germline V gene data show CDR1 as GTSNPN and CDR2 as SVGIG (reference sequence). The CDR3 protein is CAWGQGRMEETQYF. Partial CDR3 DNA: TGTGCCTGGGGGCAGGGGAGAATGGAAGAGACG.

Regarding this clone: The CDR3 end falls 3 residues outside the read, so it is completed with the germline J gene. The chain links TRBV4-2 to TRBJ2-7; D is unresolved. The CDR3 consists of 15 residues. Per germline, CDR1 LGHNA and CDR2 YNFKEQ. V was shortened by 0 bases and J by 4 bases, with 13 bases between the two germline ends. Partial CDR3 DNA: TGTGCCAGCAGCCAAGAATTTAACTCGTGGTACGAG. Translated: CASSQEFNSWYE. The full CDR3 reads CASSQEFNSWYEQYF.